This TCR beta chain was found in a study of blood T cell repertoires in COVID-19. In the study overall: Specimens from acute and convalescent COVID-19 originated in the United States, Italy and Spain. T cells, B-cell-depleted T cells, or PBMCs provided the cDNA or gDNA that served as material.

CDR1 is MDHEN and CDR2 is SYDVKM in the germline V gene. The V end was cut by 5 bases, the J end by 2 bases, with 2 bases between. This CDR3 region has 11 residues. This clone occurred a few times. Original data processing: Researchers report that nucleated cell counts were estimated from reference gene primer amplification. Clones were read by immunoSEQ multiplex PCR, and TCRdb kept only the in-frame ones, dropping some. V, J and clone size derive from that table, while D and trimming were established from the DNA sequence. The sample carries fewer than 250,000 clones, around nine tenths recorded once.

The sequencing input was peripheral blood. The sequence derives from a middle-aged woman who had recovered from COVID-19. The chain has TRBV28 and TRBJ2-3, with D unresolved. The CDR3 loop is CASSLTDTQYF. CDR3 in DNA: TGTGCCAGCAGTCTCACAGATACGCAGTATTTT.